Listed here are 26 T cell receptor beta chains from one sample, sequenced in a study of T cells in Graves' hyperthyroidism and ophthalmopathy. RNA transcripts gave rise to amplified TCR beta CDR3 regions. The HTBI set primed first-round TCR CDR3 RT-PCR. TCRdb fed the multiplex PCR reads into MiXCR, producing one record per CDR3 protein. The table shows around 340,000 distinct CDR3 sequences, with approximately 15% occurring only once. The sequencing input was blood. The receptors shown here come from a woman in her 30s with Graves' hyperthyroidism.

This chain's CDR3 is CASSFSSGRFHEQFF. The CDR3 nucleotides are TGTGCCAGCAGCTTCTCTAGCGGGAGGTTCCATGAGCAGTTCTTC. J is TRBJ2-1 and V is TRBV11-1; TRBD2 agrees at 11 bases. V trimming: 3 bases; J trimming: 8 bases; junction bases outside the gene matches: 6. CDR1 is SGHAT and CDR2 is FQDESV in the germline V gene (reference sequence). There are 15 residues in the CDR3.

The table lists this clonotype with many counts. The rearrangement links TRBV28 to TRBJ1-1; D unresolved. V shed 5 bases and J shed 8 bases, with 12 bases lying between them. The CDR3 runs 12 residues. The germline V gene encodes CDR1 MDHEN and CDR2 SYDVKM. CDR3 nucleotide sequence: TGTGCCAGCAGTACCCCCACGGGGGAAGCTTTCTTT. Its protein is CASSTPTGEAFF. The entire variable domain, with the rest obtained from reference TRBV28 and TRBJ1-1, is as follows: DVKVTQSSRYLVKRTGEKVFLECVQDMDHENMFWYRQDPGLGLRLIYFSYDVKMKEKGDIPEGYSVSREKKERFSLILESASTNQTSMYLCASSTPTGEAFFGQGTRLTVV.

This clonotype appeared a few times. The rearrangement uses TRBV7-2 and TRBJ1-1; no definite D call. CDR1 is SGHTA and CDR2 is FQGNSA in the germline V gene. The CDR3 totals 12 residues. The germline V and J ends were trimmed by 2 bases and 3 bases, with 4 bases remaining between them. CDR3 nucleotides: TGTGCCAGCAGCTTAAAGTACACTGAAGCTTTCTTT. Translation gives CASSLKYTEAFF. The variable domain in full, completed from reference TRBV7-2 and TRBJ1-1, reads GAGVSQSPSNKVTEKGKDVELRCDPISGHTALYWYRQSLGQGLEFLIYFQGNSAPDKSGLPSDRFSAERTGGSVSTLTIQRTQQEDSAVYLCASSLKYTEAFFGQGTRLTVV.

This clonotype was seen only a few times. The chain uses TRBV20-1 and TRBJ2-7; TRBD2 aligns across 13 bases. Trimming at V came to 1 base and at J to 2 bases, leaving 8 bases not matched to a gene. Germline CDR1 and CDR2: DFQATT and SNEGSKA (reference sequence). CDR3 size: 17 residues. The CDR3 DNA reads as TGCAGTGCTAGAGGGGGGGCCGGACTAGCGGGAGCCTACGAGCAGTACTTC. Translating it yields CSARGGAGLAGAYEQYF.

This clonotype was observed many times. The rearrangement joins TRBV6-2 or TRBV6-3 to TRBJ2-5; 7 bases map to TRBD2. Unmatched junction bases numbered 5, after V lost 5 bases and J lost 2 bases. The V gene's germline CDR1 is MNHEY and CDR2 SVGEGT. The CDR3 loop spans 14 amino acids. As DNA, the CDR3 is TGTGCCAGCAGTGATCCGGGACTACAAGAGACCCAGTACTTC. This codes for CASSDPGLQETQYF.

This clonotype was seen at least ten times. The rearrangement joins TRBV14 to TRBJ1-1, with D maybe TRBD1 (6 bases). The CDR3 is 15 amino acids. CDR1 is SGHDN and CDR2 is FVKESK in the germline V gene. Trimming took 4 bases from V and 4 from J, leaving 16 bases between them. CDR3 in DNA: TGTGCCAGCAGCCGTCTAGGAGGGGGAGGCACTGAAGCTTTCTTT. Translation: CASSRLGGGGTEAFF.

The rearrangement uses TRBV6-1 and TRBJ1-1, with no clear D. Germline CDR1 is MNHNS and CDR2 is SASEGT. V dropped 7 bases and J dropped 3 bases, with 12 bases sitting between them. This CDR3 is 13 amino acids long. The CDR3 sequence: CASTGSRYTEAFF. CDR3 nucleotide sequence: TGTGCCAGCACGGGGAGTAGGTACACTGAAGCTTTCTTT.

The table lists this clonotype with many counts. The rearrangement links TRBV11-3 to TRBJ2-3, with D perhaps given as TRBD1 or TRBD2 (5 bases each). The CDR3 sequence is 17 residues long. Germline loops: CDR1 SGHNT, CDR2 YENEEA. Trimming pared 0 bases from V and 0 bases from J, leaving 13 bases between. CDR3 region: CASSLDGTAKSTDTQYF. CDR3 DNA: TGTGCCAGCAGCTTAGATGGGACCGCAAAAAGCACAGATACGCAGTATTTT.

The chain uses TRBV7-9 and TRBJ2-1; a possible D gene is TRBD2 (5 bases). The CDR3 runs to 12 residues. CDR1 is SEHNR and CDR2 is FQNEAQ in the germline V gene (reference sequence). Trimming removed 5 bases at V and 6 bases at J, with 8 bases between. The CDR3 nucleotides read TGTGCCAGCAGCCAGCGGAGCAATGAGCAGTTCTTC. Translating gives CASSQRSNEQFF.

This clonotype was recorded a few times. The gene calls are TRBV19 and TRBJ2-2; TRBD2 agrees at 10 bases. J gave up 6 bases and V 6 bases, and 13 bases lay outside the gene matches. Germline lookup yields CDR1 LNHDA and CDR2 SQIVND (reference sequence). The CDR3 covers 17 residues. CDR3 sequence reads: CASRLRGAGGPAGELFF. DNA of the CDR3: TGTGCCAGTAGATTGAGGGGAGCGGGAGGGCCTGCCGGGGAGCTGTTTTTT.

This clonotype was seen many times. The rearrangement uses TRBV28 and TRBJ1-1; the match to TRBD1 covers 8 bases. The trim removed 5 bases at V and 2 bases at J, leaving 10 bases unmatched. The CDR3 has 16 amino acids. CDR1 is MDHEN, CDR2 SYDVKM, per germline. In DNA form, the CDR3 reads TGTGCCAGCAGTAAAAGGACAGGGACTATCAACACTGAAGCTTTCTTT. Residues: CASSKRTGTINTEAFF.

As concerns this clonotype: A read error may account for a junction end that differs from germline. V gene TRBV19 combines with J gene TRBJ2-7; 11 nucleotides agree with TRBD2. CDR3 size: 15 residues. CDR1 and CDR2 (germline): LNHDA, SQIVND (reference sequence). The CDR3 loop is CATSKGLAGFYEQYF. In nucleotides, the CDR3 is TGTGCCACTAGTAAAGGACTAGCGGGCTTCTACGAGCAGTACTTC.

This clonotype showed up just a few times. This chain uses TRBV19 with TRBJ1-5; D unclear. Germline CDR1 LNHDA, CDR2 SQIVND (reference sequence). The CDR3 runs 13 residues. With 5 bases removed from V and 3 bases from J, the gap between germline ends came to 8 bases. CDR3: CASSGSVNQPQHF. For the CDR3, the DNA is TGTGCCAGTAGTGGGTCGGTCAATCAGCCCCAGCATTTT.

The V and J genes are TRBV9 and TRBJ2-7; 12 nucleotides align to TRBD1. With V trimmed by 0 bases and J by 7 bases, 5 bases remained unmatched. Germline V gene lookup returns CDR1 SGDLS and CDR2 YYNGEE. The CDR3 runs 15 residues. CDR3 bases: TGTGCCAGCAGCGTAGATGGGACAGGGGGCTATGAGCAGTACTTC. It specifies CASSVDGTGGYEQYF.

The table lists this clonotype with a few counts. This chain joins TRBV19 and TRBJ2-1; TRBD1 is a possible D gene (6 bases). Germline V gene lookup returns CDR1 LNHDA and CDR2 SQIVND (reference sequence). Trimming removed 3 bases from V and 9 bases from J, with 15 bases in between. CDR3 size: 14 residues. The CDR3 sequence is CASSMRGTDGEQFF. The CDR3 coding sequence is TGTGCCAGTAGTATGAGGGGGACGGACGGTGAGCAGTTCTTC.

The CDR3 DNA is TGTGCCAGCAGCGTAGTAGGGGACCAGCCCCAGCATTTT. It is translated as CASSVVGDQPQHF. The genes are TRBV9 and TRBJ1-5; D is perhaps TRBD1 (5 bases). CDR1 and CDR2 (germline): SGDLS, YYNGEE. V lost 0 bases and J 7 bases, leaving 8 bases between the germline ends. This CDR3 spans 13 amino acids. The variable domain in full, completed from reference TRBV9 and TRBJ1-5, reads DSGVTQTPKHLITATGQRVTLRCSPRSGDLSVYWYQQSLDQGLQFLIQYYNGEERAKGNILERFSAQQFPDLHSELNLSSLELGDSALYFCASSVVGDQPQHFGDGTRLSIL.

This clonotype has a handful of counts. Possible read error: a much larger clone is one base away. This rearrangement joins TRBV28 to TRBJ2-7, with 8 bases aligning to TRBD1. Germline V lookup: CDR1 MDHEN, CDR2 SYDVKM. With V trimmed by 5 bases and J by 2 bases, 5 bases remained unmatched. CDR3 length equals 14 residues. The DNA of the CDR3 is TGTGCCAGCAGTGACCGGGACAGGCCCTACGAGCAGTACTTC. It codes for CASSDRDRPYEQYF.

The chain joins TRBV20-1 to TRBJ2-1, with D unresolved. The CDR3 has 16 amino acids. V was clipped by 3 bases and J by 0 bases, with 15 bases between them. In germline, CDR1 is DFQATT, CDR2 SNEGSKA (reference sequence). The CDR3 reads CSASKRMTSSYNEQFF. Written as DNA, the CDR3 is TGCAGTGCTAGCAAGAGGATGACAAGCTCCTACAATGAGCAGTTCTTC.

This clonotype appeared many times. V is TRBV28 and J is TRBJ1-2; 8 bases map to TRBD1. V lost 5 bases and J lost 0; bases outside the gene matches: 2. The CDR3 consists of 14 residues. The germline CDR1 and CDR2 sequences are MDHEN and SYDVKM. The CDR3 is CASSRQGTNYGYTF. The CDR3 DNA is TGTGCCAGCAGTCGACAGGGGACTAACTATGGCTACACCTTC.

Many counts were recorded for this clonotype. The chain joins TRBV27 to TRBJ2-7, with D unclear. Trimming left V 3 bases short and J 0 bases short, with 9 bases between. This CDR3 contains 14 residues. Germline CDR1 and CDR2: MNHEY and SMNVEV (reference sequence). The CDR3 region has the DNA TGTGCCAGCAGTTTCGCGGACCCCTCCTACGAGCAGTACTTC. Its protein product is CASSFADPSYEQYF.

The chain couples TRBV12-3 or TRBV12-4 to TRBJ2-2, with a possible D match to TRBD2 (6 bases). This CDR3 has 15 amino acids. V was pared by 7 bases and J by 5 bases, with 17 bases between. The CDR3 coding sequence is TGTGCCAGCATGCCGGGCCAAGGGAGGACCGGGGAGCTGTTTTTT. Encoded protein: CASMPGQGRTGELFF.

This clonotype was seen a few times. In nucleotides, the CDR3 is TGTGCCAGCAGGCCGAGACTAGCGGGAGTAGGGAGCACCGGGGAGCTGTTTTTT. Translating gives CASRPRLAGVGSTGELFF. This chain links TRBV6-1 with TRBJ2-2, with 12 bases that match TRBD2. Germline V lookup: CDR1 MNHNS, CDR2 SASEGT. The CDR3 has 18 amino acids. V gave up 6 bases and J gave up 4 bases; unmatched junction bases: 12.

This clonotype was counted many times. The chain carries TRBV19 and TRBJ2-1, with TRBD2 as a possible D gene (6 bases). The V end was cut by 4 bases, the J end by 7 bases, with 11 bases between. Germline lookup yields CDR1 LNHDA and CDR2 SQIVND (reference sequence). CDR3 size: 13 residues. The CDR3 loop is CASSSSGVNEQFF. CDR3 sequence (DNA): TGTGCCAGTAGTAGTAGCGGTGTTAATGAGCAGTTCTTC.

CDR3 amino acids: CASSRMEAFF. DNA for the CDR3: TGTGCCAGCAGTCGTATGGAAGCTTTCTTT. V gene TRBV12-3 or TRBV12-4 combines with J gene TRBJ1-1, with D unclear. This CDR3 region has 10 residues. V was shortened by 5 bases and J by 8 bases, with 6 bases between the two germline ends.

This clonotype came up many times. The chain couples TRBV6-2 or TRBV6-3 to TRBJ2-1; D tentatively fits TRBD1 or TRBD2 (5 bases each). The CDR3 is 17 residues long. Trimming took off 5 bases at V and 0 bases at J, with 17 bases between the two ends. CDR1 and CDR2 from the germline V gene are MNHEY and SVGEGT. The CDR3 protein is CASSPGTVSSSYNEQFF. CDR3 sequence (DNA): TGTGCCAGCAGTCCCGGGACCGTCTCAAGCTCCTACAATGAGCAGTTCTTC.

This clonotype was picked up many times. The chain carries TRBV11-1 and TRBJ2-5; TRBD2 agrees at 8 bases. This CDR3 has 15 amino acids. Germline V gene data show CDR1 as SGHAT and CDR2 as FQDESV (reference sequence). Losses at the gene ends were 5 bases for V and 2 bases for J; bases not matched to a gene: 7. In DNA, the CDR3 is TGTGCCAGCAGCGTTGCGGGAGGTCAGCAAGAGACCCAGTACTTC. This sequence encodes CASSVAGGQQETQYF.